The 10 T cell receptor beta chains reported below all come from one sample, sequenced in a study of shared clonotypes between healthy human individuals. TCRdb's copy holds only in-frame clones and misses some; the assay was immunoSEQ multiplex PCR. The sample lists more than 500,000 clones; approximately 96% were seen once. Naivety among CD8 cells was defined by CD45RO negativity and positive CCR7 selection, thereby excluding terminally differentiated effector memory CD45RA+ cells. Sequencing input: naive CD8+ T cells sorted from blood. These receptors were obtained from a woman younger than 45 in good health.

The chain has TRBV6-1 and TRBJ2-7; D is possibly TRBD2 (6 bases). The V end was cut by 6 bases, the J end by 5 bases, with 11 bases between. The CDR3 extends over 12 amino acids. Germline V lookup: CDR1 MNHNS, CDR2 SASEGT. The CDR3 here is CASRGLSHEQYF. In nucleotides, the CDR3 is TGTGCCAGCAGGGGACTTTCCCACGAGCAGTACTTC.

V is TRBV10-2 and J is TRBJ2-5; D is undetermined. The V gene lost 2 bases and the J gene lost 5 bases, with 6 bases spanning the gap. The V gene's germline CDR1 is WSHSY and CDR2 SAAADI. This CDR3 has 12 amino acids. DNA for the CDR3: TGCGCCAGCAGTGAGGACTGGGAGACCCAGTACTTC. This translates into CASSEDWETQYF.

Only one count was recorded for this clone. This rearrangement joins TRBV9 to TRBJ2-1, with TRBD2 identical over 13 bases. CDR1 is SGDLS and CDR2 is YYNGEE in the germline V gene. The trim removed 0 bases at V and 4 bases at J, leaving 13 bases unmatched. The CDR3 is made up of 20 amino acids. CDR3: CASSVARLAGGLETYNEQFF. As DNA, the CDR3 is TGTGCCAGCAGCGTAGCCCGACTAGCGGGGGGACTTGAGACTTACAATGAGCAGTTCTTC.

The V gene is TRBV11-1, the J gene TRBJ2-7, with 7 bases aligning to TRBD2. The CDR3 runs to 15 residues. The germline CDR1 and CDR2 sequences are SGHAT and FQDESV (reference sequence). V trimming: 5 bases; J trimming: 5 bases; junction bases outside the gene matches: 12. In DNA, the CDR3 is TGTGCCAGCAGCCCCGTGGGGGGGATATTGAACGAGCAGTACTTC. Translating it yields CASSPVGGILNEQYF.

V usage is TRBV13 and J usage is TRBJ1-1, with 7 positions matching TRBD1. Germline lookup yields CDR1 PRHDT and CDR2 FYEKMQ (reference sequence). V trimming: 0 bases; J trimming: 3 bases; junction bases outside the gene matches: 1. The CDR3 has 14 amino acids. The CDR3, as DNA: TGTGCCAGCAGCTTAGGAGGGGGCGACACTGAAGCTTTCTTT. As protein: CASSLGGGDTEAFF.

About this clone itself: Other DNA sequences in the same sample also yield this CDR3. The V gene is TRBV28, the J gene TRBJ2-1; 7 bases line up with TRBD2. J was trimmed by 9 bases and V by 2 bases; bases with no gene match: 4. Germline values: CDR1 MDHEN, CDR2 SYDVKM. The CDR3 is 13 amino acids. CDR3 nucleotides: TGTGCCAGCAGTTTAGCGGGAGCTATTGAGCAGTTCTTC. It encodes CASSLAGAIEQFF.

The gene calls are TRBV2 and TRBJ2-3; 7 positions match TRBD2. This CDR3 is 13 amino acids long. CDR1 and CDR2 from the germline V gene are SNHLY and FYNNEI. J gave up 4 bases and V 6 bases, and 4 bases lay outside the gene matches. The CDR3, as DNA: TGTGCCAGCAGCGGGGGGACGCCAGATACGCAGTATTTT. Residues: CASSGGTPDTQYF.

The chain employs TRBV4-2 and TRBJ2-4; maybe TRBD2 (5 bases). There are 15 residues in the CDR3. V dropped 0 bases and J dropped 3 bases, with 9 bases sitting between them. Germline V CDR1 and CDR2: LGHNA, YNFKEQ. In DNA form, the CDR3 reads TGTGCCAGCAGCCAAGAGAGGGTGGGCAAAAACATTCAGTACTTC. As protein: CASSQERVGKNIQYF.

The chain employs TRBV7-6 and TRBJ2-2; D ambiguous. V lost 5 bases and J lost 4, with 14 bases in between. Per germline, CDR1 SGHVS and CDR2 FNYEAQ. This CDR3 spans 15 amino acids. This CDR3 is CASSPGPLRTGELFF. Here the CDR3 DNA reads TGTGCCAGCAGCCCAGGACCCTTGCGCACCGGGGAGCTGTTTTTT.

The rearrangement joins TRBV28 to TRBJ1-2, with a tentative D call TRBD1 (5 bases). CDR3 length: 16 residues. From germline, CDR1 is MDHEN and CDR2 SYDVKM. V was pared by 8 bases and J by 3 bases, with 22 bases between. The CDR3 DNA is TGTGCCAGCCGTCAGGGCCTCAGGGATGGGTACTATGGCTACACCTTC. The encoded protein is CASRQGLRDGYYGYTF.